This entry lists 17 T cell receptor beta chains sequenced from one sample in a study of T-cell reconstitution after alpha-beta-depleted transplantation in children. For TCRbeta, the library was prepared with unique molecular identifiers. TCRdb redid the calling of the PCR reads with MiXCR, one entry per CDR3 protein. Among 250,000 to 400,000 distinct CDR3 sequences listed, 23% were seen once. This specimen was PBMCs, mostly from graft donor cells, taken 180 days after TCRalphabeta/CD19-depleted stem cell transplant. All receptors derive from a male patient younger than 18 who had a stem cell transplant for acute lymphoblastic leukemia, so the T cells may come from the graft donor.

This chain joins TRBV3-1 and TRBJ2-7, with a possible D match to TRBD2 (5 bases). Trimming removed 6 bases from V and 2 bases from J, with 14 bases in between. Germline V gene sequence: CDR1 LGHDT, CDR2 YNNKEL (reference sequence). The CDR3 runs 14 residues. The CDR3 DNA reads TGTGCCAGCAGGCCTAGCAGTCCCCCCTACGAGCAGTACTTC. Its translation is CASRPSSPPYEQYF.

Only a few counts were recorded for this clonotype. This chain joins TRBV5-1 and TRBJ1-2, with 7 bases matching TRBD1. The CDR3 spans 15 residues. Germline V gene sequence: CDR1 SGHRS, CDR2 YFSETQ. V lost 2 bases and J lost 4; bases outside the gene matches: 8. CDR3 nucleotides: TGCGCCAGCAGCTTCACAGGGGCCTCTTTCTATGGCTACACCTTC. Translated, it gives CASSFTGASFYGYTF.

V and J are TRBV18 and TRBJ2-1; 14 bases match TRBD2. CDR1 KGHSH and CDR2 LQKENI come from the germline V gene. The length of the CDR3 is 17 residues. The V gene end was trimmed by 3 bases and the J gene end by 7 bases; junction bases not matched to a gene: 8. The CDR3 coding sequence is TGTGCCAGCTCACCCCGCTCCGGGACTAGCGGGAGTAATGAGCAGTTCTTC. Translated: CASSPRSGTSGSNEQFF.

The chain is built from TRBV6-2 or TRBV6-3 and TRBJ1-2, with TRBD1 matching 7 bases. This CDR3 contains 11 residues. Germline assignment: CDR1 MNHEY and CDR2 SVGEGT. V lost 2 bases to trimming and J lost 13 bases; unmatched junction nucleotides: 4. Here the CDR3 DNA reads TGTGCCAGCAGTTACCTGGGGACAGTCACCTTC. The encoded protein is CASSYLGTVTF.

V and J are TRBV5-1 and TRBJ2-7; 7 nucleotides align to TRBD1. The CDR3 consists of 15 residues. Germline CDR1 and CDR2: SGHRS and YFSETQ. The trim removed 4 bases at V and 9 bases at J, leaving 16 bases unmatched. The CDR3, as DNA: TGCGCCAGCAGCAAGACAGGGACGATCTACGATGTGCAGTACTTC. Translation gives CASSKTGTIYDVQYF.

The chain employs TRBV13 and TRBJ2-3; D remains unclear. V was pared by 7 bases and J by 2 bases, with 13 bases between. Germline-derived CDR1 and CDR2 are PRHDT and FYEKMQ (reference sequence). The CDR3 is 14 amino acids. The CDR3 protein is CASKESRFTDTQYF. The CDR3 nucleotides are TGTGCCAGCAAAGAGTCGCGGTTCACAGATACGCAGTATTTT.

In its sample, this clonotype was seen a few times. This chain uses TRBV19 with TRBJ1-1; D is undetermined. Looked up from germline, CDR1 is LNHDA and CDR2 is SQIVND (reference sequence). V lost 1 base and J 0 bases, leaving 12 bases between the germline ends. The length of the CDR3 is 16 residues. As DNA, the CDR3 is TGTGCCAGTAGTATAGCCCCCCTCGTCCTGAACACTGAAGCTTTCTTT. This gives the protein CASSIAPLVLNTEAFF.

This clonotype has a handful of counts. V is TRBV28 and J is TRBJ2-7; D not certain. The CDR3 runs 18 residues. V lost 1 base to trimming and J lost 2 bases, with 21 bases between them. Germline assignment: CDR1 MDHEN and CDR2 SYDVKM. CDR3: CASSLSAFRRLPPYEQYF. The DNA of the CDR3 is TGTGCCAGCAGTTTATCGGCCTTTCGGCGCCTACCTCCCTACGAGCAGTACTTC.

The chain combines TRBV18 with TRBJ2-3, with a possible D match to TRBD2 (6 bases). V was trimmed by 4 bases and J by 0 bases, leaving 17 bases between them. This CDR3 is 17 amino acids long. Germline V gene sequence: CDR1 KGHSH, CDR2 LQKENI. CDR3 residues: CASSLRISGTSTDTQYF. CDR3 nucleotide sequence: TGTGCCAGCTCACTGCGTATATCCGGGACTAGCACAGATACGCAGTATTTT.

The chain carries TRBV5-1 and TRBJ2-3; D unclear. CDR3 length: 16 residues. From germline, CDR1 is SGHRS and CDR2 YFSETQ. Trimming took off 0 bases at V and 2 bases at J, with 13 bases between the two ends. As DNA, the CDR3 is TGCGCCAGCAGCTTGGCCGGCGTATCATTCACAGATACGCAGTATTTT. This translates into CASSLAGVSFTDTQYF.

This chain connects TRBV19 to TRBJ2-3; TRBD2 aligns across 10 bases. Germline loops: CDR1 LNHDA, CDR2 SQIVND (reference sequence). The CDR3 contains 13 residues. Unmatched junction bases numbered 1, after V lost 4 bases and J lost 6 bases. The CDR3 DNA is TGTGCCAGTAGTACGGGACTAGCGGATACGCAGTATTTT. This codes for CASSTGLADTQYF.

This clonotype came up a few times. J is TRBJ1-6 and V is TRBV5-6; no firm D call. The V end was cut by 0 bases, the J end by 2 bases, with 9 bases between. The germline gives CDR1 SGHDT, CDR2 YYEEEE. The length of the CDR3 is 16 residues. CDR3 protein: CASSLGFGPYNSPLHF. CDR3 bases: TGTGCCAGCAGCTTGGGTTTCGGACCCTATAATTCACCCCTCCACTTT.

V usage is TRBV20-1 and J usage is TRBJ1-6; 7 bases line up with TRBD1. V lost 2 bases to trimming and J lost 7 bases; unmatched junction nucleotides: 5. Germline CDR1 and CDR2: DFQATT and SNEGSKA (reference sequence). CDR3 length equals 14 residues. CDR3 nucleotide sequence: TGCAGTGCTAGATACAGGGGTGCGAATTCACCCCTCCACTTT. Encoded protein: CSARYRGANSPLHF.

This clonotype was picked up a small number of times. In DNA, the CDR3 is TGCAGTGCCCGAGTACGACTAGCGGACTACAATGAGCAGTTCTTC. It specifies CSARVRLADYNEQFF. This chain uses TRBV20-1 with TRBJ2-1; 9 positions match TRBD2. The CDR3 runs 15 residues. The junction had 9 bases not matched to a gene; V was cut back by 6 bases and J by 3 bases. The germline CDR1 and CDR2 sequences are DFQATT and SNEGSKA (reference sequence).

This clonotype was counted between two and nine times. The genes are TRBV10-3 and TRBJ1-1, with TRBD1 as a possible D gene (5 bases). Trimming shortened V by 4 bases and J by 3 bases, and 12 bases separated the two germline ends. Germline assignment: CDR1 ENHRY and CDR2 SYGVKD. The length of the CDR3 is 14 residues. The CDR3 DNA follows: TGTGCCATCAGTGGACAGTTCACGGACACTGAAGCTTTCTTT. Translated, it gives CAISGQFTDTEAFF.

The chain has TRBV29-1 and TRBJ2-2; the D is unclear. V was cut by 5 bases and J by 0 bases, with 7 bases left in between. The germline gives CDR1 SQVTM, CDR2 ANQGSEA. The CDR3 consists of 13 residues. CDR3 amino acids: CSVSTSNTGELFF. The CDR3 coding sequence is TGCAGCGTTTCGACTTCGAACACCGGGGAGCTGTTTTTT.

This clonotype came up a few times. The V call is TRBV2, the J call TRBJ2-2; TRBD2 is a possible D gene (5 bases). Per germline, CDR1 SNHLY and CDR2 FYNNEI. Trimming removed 8 bases at V and 7 bases at J, with 14 bases between. There are 13 residues in the CDR3. CDR3 loop: CASGSEVHGELFF. Here the CDR3 DNA reads TGTGCCAGCGGGAGTGAGGTACACGGGGAGCTGTTTTTT.